The sequence of this TCR beta chain was determined in a study of blood T cell repertoires in COVID-19. Original methodology: Amplification of reference gene primers was used by the study to estimate nucleated cell counts. Only in-frame clones appear in the TCRdb table, and some are missing; sequencing was by immunoSEQ multiplex PCR. D and trimming were read from the DNA, whereas the V and J calls and clone size are those reported in that table. The data contain roughly 200,000 clones, around 87% of them singletons. Per germline, CDR1 SGHNT and CDR2 YYREEE (reference sequence). Trimming removed 0 bases from V and 0 bases from J, with 9 bases in between. The CDR3 runs 15 residues.

The sequenced sample was peripheral blood. V usage is TRBV5-4 and J usage is TRBJ1-1; a possible D gene is TRBD1 (6 bases). The sequence was collected from a man in his fifties or sixties with acute or convalescent COVID-19. The CDR3 DNA reads as TGTGCCAGCAGCTTGGACCCAGGGGTGAACACTGAAGCTTTCTTT. It translates to CASSLDPGVNTEAFF.